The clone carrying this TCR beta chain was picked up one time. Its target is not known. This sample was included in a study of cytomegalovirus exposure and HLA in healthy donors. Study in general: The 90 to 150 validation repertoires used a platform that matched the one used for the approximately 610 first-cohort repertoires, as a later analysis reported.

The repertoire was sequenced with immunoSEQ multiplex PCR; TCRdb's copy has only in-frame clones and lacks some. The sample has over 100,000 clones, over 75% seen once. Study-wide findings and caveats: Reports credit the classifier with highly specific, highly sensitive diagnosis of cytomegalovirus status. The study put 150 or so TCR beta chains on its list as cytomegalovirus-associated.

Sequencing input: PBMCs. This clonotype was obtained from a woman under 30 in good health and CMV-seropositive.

CDR3 bases: TGTGCCAGCAGTTACTCGCGGCTCCTGGGCACTGAAGCTTTCTTT. Translated, it gives CASSYSRLLGTEAFF. This chain links TRBV6-5 with TRBJ1-1; D gene uncertain. CDR3 size: 15 residues. V was clipped by 0 bases and J by 4 bases, with 12 bases between them. Per the germline V gene, CDR1 is MNHEY and CDR2 is SVGAGI.